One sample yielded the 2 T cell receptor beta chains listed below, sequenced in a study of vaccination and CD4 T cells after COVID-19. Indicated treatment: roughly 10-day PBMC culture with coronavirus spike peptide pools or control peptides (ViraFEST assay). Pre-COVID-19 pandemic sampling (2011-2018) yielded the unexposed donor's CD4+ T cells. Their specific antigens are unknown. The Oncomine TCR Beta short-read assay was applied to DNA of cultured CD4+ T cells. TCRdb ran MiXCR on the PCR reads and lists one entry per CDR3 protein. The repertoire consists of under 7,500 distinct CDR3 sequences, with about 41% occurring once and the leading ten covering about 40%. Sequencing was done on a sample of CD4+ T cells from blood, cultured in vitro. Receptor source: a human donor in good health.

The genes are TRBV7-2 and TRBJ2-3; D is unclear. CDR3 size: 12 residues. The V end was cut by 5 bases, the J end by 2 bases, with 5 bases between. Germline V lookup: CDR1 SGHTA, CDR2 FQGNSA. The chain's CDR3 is CASSPVTDTQYF. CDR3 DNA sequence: TGTGCCAGCAGCCCCGTCACAGATACGCAGTATTTT.

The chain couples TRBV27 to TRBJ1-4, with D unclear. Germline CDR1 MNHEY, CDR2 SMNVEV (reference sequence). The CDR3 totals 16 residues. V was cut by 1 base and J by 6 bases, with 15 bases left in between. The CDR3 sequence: CASSLLGRRGDEKLFF. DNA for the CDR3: TGTGCCAGCAGTTTATTAGGGAGGAGAGGCGATGAAAAACTGTTTTTT.